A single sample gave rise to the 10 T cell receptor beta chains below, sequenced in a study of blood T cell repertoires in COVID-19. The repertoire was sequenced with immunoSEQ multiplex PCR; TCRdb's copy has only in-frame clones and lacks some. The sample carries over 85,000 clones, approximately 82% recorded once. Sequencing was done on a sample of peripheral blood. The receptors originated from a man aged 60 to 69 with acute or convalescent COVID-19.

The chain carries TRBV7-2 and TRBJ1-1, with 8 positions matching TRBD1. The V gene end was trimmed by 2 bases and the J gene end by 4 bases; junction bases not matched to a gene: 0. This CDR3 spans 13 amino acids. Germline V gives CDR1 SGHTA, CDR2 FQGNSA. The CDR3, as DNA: TGTGCCAGCAGCTTAACAGGGGGCACTGAAGCTTTCTTT. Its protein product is CASSLTGGTEAFF.

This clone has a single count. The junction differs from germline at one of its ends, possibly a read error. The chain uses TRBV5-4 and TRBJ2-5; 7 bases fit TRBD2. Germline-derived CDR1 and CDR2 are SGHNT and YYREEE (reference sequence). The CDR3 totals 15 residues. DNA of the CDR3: TGTGCCGGCAGCTCCGGGACTACGAGACAAGAGACCCAGTACTTC. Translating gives CAGSSGTTRQETQYF.

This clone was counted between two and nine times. DNA for the CDR3: TGCAGCGCTACTACAGGGGGGGCTTCCCTTGAAGCTTTCTTT. Its protein product is CSATTGGASLEAFF. The gene calls are TRBV29-1 and TRBJ1-1; 8 bases are shared with TRBD1. The ends lost 7 bases at V and 7 bases at J; junction bases unmatched: 14. The CDR3 has 14 amino acids. CDR1 is SQVTM, CDR2 ANQGSEA, per germline. The entire variable domain, with the rest obtained from reference TRBV29-1 and TRBJ1-1, is as follows: SAVISQKPSRDICQRGTSLTIQCQVDSQVTMMFWYRQQPGQSLTLIATANQGSEATYESGFVIDKFPISRPNLTFSTLTVSNMSPEDSSIYLCSATTGGASLEAFFGQGTRLTVV.

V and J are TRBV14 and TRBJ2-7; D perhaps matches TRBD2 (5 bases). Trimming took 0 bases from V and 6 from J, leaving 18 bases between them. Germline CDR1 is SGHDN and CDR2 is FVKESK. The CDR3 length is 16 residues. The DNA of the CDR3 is TGTGCCAGCAGCCAAGACAGGTGGAGGTCCTTCGGCGAGCAGTACTTC. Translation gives CASSQDRWRSFGEQYF.

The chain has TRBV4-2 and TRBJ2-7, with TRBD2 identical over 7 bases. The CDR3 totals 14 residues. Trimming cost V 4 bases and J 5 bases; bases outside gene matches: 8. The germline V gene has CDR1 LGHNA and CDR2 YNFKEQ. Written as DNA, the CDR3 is TGTGCCAGCAGCCGATTATCTAGCGGCGACGAGCAGTACTTC. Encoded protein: CASSRLSSGDEQYF.

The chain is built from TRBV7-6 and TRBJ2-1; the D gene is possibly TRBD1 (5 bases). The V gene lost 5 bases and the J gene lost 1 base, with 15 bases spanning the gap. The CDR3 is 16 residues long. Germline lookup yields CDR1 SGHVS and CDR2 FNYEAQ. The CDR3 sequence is CASSTQTVESYNEQFF. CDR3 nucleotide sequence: TGTGCCAGCAGCACCCAGACAGTGGAGTCCTACAATGAGCAGTTCTTC.

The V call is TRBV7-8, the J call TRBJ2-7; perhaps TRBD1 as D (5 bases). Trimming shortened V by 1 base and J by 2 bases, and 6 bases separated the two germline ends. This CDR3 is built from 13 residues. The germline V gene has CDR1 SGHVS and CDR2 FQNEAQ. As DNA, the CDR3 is TGTGCCAGCAGCTTAGGCAGGGCCTACGAGCAGTACGTC. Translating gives CASSLGRAYEQYV.

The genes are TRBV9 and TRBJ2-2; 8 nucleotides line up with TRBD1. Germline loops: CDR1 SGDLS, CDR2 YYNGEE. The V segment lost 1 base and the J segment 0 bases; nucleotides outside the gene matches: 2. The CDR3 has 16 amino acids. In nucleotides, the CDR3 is TGTGCCAGCAGCGTAAAGGACAGGGCGAACACCGGGGAGCTGTTTTTT. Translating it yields CASSVKDRANTGELFF. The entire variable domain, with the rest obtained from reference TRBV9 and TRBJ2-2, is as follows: DSGVTQTPKHLITATGQRVTLRCSPRSGDLSVYWYQQSLDQGLQFLIQYYNGEERAKGNILERFSAQQFPDLHSELNLSSLELGDSALYFCASSVKDRANTGELFFGEGSRLTVL.

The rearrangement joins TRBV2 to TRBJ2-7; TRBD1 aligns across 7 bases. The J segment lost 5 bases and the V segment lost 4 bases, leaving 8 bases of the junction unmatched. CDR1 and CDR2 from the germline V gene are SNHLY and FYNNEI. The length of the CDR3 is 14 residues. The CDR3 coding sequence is TGTGCCAGCAGTGGTCCTAAGACAGGGAACGAGCAGTACTTC. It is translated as CASSGPKTGNEQYF.

The CDR3 loop reads CASSPRQATPYEQYF. CDR3 bases: TGCGCCAGCAGTCCCAGACAGGCAACACCCTACGAGCAGTACTTC. The genes are TRBV5-1 and TRBJ2-7, with a tentative D call TRBD1 (6 bases). V shed 5 bases and J shed 2 bases, with 17 bases lying between them. The CDR3 has 15 residues. CDR1 is SGHRS, CDR2 YFSETQ, per germline.